This is a list of T cell receptor beta chains from one sample in a study of T cells in Graves' hyperthyroidism and ophthalmopathy. Each CDR3 protein gets one entry after TCRdb re-called the multiplex PCR reads with MiXCR. There are hundreds of thousands of distinct CDR3 sequences in the sample; 11% to 15% occur only once, and roughly 10% lies in the top ten. Sequencing used blood. These receptors were obtained from a young woman with Graves' hyperthyroidism. Both conserved end residues are part of each CDR3. A D gene is named only where the DNA matches it firmly. Some rows have no size entry. The others give once, few or many, or a class for an expanded clone.

D	length	V	J	size	DNA	CDR3
-	14	TRBV2	TRBJ1-4	few	TGTGCCAGCAGTATACGGGGCGGTAATGAAAAACTGTTTTTT	CASSIRGGNEKLFF
-	15	TRBV11-2	TRBJ1-4	many	TGTGCCAGCAGCTCTGGCAGGGGCTCTAATGAAAAACTGTTTTTT	CASSSGRGSNEKLFF
TRBD2	13	TRBV20-1	TRBJ2-1	-	TGCAGTGCCCCAAGACTAGCGTACAATGAGCAGTTCTTC	CSAPRLAYNEQFF
-	17	TRBV28	TRBJ1-6	-	TGTGCCAGCAGCCCTGGGAGCGGTAGCTCCTATAATTCACCCCTCCACTTT	CASSPGSGSSYNSPLHF
-	14	TRBV30	TRBJ1-1	many	TGTGCCTGGCTGCCACCGGGGCCGCTTTTGGAAGCTTTCTTT	CAWLPPGPLLEAFF
TRBD2	17	TRBV3-1	TRBJ2-1	once	TGTGCCAGCAGCCCCAGTGCTAGCGGGAGGGCCCTCAATGAGCAGTTCTTC	CASSPSASGRALNEQFF
-	17	TRBV5-5	TRBJ1-5	-	TGTGCCAGCAGCCTACAACCTAGCAGGGTTGTAGCCCCTCCCCAGCATTTT	CASSLQPSRVVAPPQHF
TRBD2	14	TRBV29-1	TRBJ2-7	few	TGCAGCGCAAATAGCGGGACGATAGCAGGCGAGCAGTACTTC	CSANSGTIAGEQYF
-	14	TRBV20-1	TRBJ1-2	-	TGCAGTGCTAGGAGGGGGGAGGGAACCTATGGCTACACCTTC	CSARRGEGTYGYTF
-	14	TRBV19	TRBJ1-1	-	TGTGCCAGTAGTATTATGGCAGGGGACACTGAAGCTTTCTTT	CASSIMAGDTEAFF
TRBD1	16	TRBV12-3/TRBV12-4	TRBJ2-1	few	TGTGCCAGCAGGAAAAGACAGGGGTCGCCGTACAATGAGCAGTTCTTC	CASRKRQGSPYNEQFF
-	20	TRBV6-1	TRBJ2-4	few	TGTGCCAGCAGTTATTTTCGGGCGGGACCCTGGGGGGTAGCCAAAAACATTCAGTACTTC	CASSYFRAGPWGVAKNIQYF
TRBD1	18	TRBV6-1	TRBJ1-6	few	TGTGCCAGCAGTCTCGGGACAGGCGGGCGGATATATAATTCACCCCTCCACTTT	CASSLGTGGRIYNSPLHF
TRBD1	13	TRBV20-1	TRBJ1-1	many	TGCAGTGCTAGTGGCAGGACAGGGACTGAAGCTTTCTTT	CSASGRTGTEAFF
TRBD2	15	TRBV12-3/TRBV12-4	TRBJ2-1	many	TGTGCCAGCAGATCGGGACTAGCGGGCCTCAATGAGCAGTTCTTC	CASRSGLAGLNEQFF
TRBD1	17	TRBV6-1	TRBJ1-5	-	TGTGCCAGCAGAGGCCCCCCGACAGGGCGGGGGAATCAGCCCCAGCGTTTT	CASRGPPTGRGNQPQRF
-	15	TRBV19	TRBJ2-4	few	TGTGCCAGTAGTATTTGGGGGCCGGGACAAAACATTCAGTACTTC	CASSIWGPGQNIQYF
TRBD1	13	TRBV7-2	TRBJ2-1	few	TGTGCCAGCAGCCTTTACATGGGACAGGAGCAGTTCTTC	CASSLYMGQEQFF
-	14	TRBV7-2	TRBJ2-3	many	TGTGCCAGCAGCCCCAGGCGTGGCCCAGATACGCAGTATTTT	CASSPRRGPDTQYF
TRBD2	19	TRBV5-1	TRBJ2-3	-	TGCGCCAGCAGCTTGGACCGGACTAGCGGGAGACGCAGCACAGATACGCAGTATTTT	CASSLDRTSGRRSTDTQYF
-	17	TRBV19	TRBJ2-2	-	TGTGCCAGTAGTAAGGACATCTATGGAGTTATAGGCGGGGAGCTGTTTTTT	CASSKDIYGVIGGELFF
-	17	TRBV3-2	TRBJ2-5	-	TGTGCCAACAGCCAAGAACCCACTGGTAGCGGAGGGGAGACCCAGTACTTC	CANSQEPTGSGGETQYF
-	13	TRBV20-1	TRBJ1-2	few	TGCAGTGCTAGTCGGCCCCCCCTCTATGGCTACACCTTC	CSASRPPLYGYTF
-	13	TRBV27	TRBJ2-7	-	TGTGCCAGCAGGCAAGGACTATCCTACGAGCGGTACTTC	CASRQGLSYERYF
-	15	TRBV5-1	TRBJ2-1	few	TGCGCCAGCAGCGCCCAGGGGCGGGCATACAATGAGCAGTTCTTC	CASSAQGRAYNEQFF
TRBD2	13	TRBV12-3/TRBV12-4	TRBJ2-1	few	TGTGCCAGTGGCCGGGGGGGGAGCGGTGAGCAGTTCTTC	CASGRGGSGEQFF
TRBD2	14	TRBV20-1	TRBJ2-1	-	TGCAGTGCTAGAGAGGGACTAGCGGGAGTCGAGCAGTTCTTC	CSAREGLAGVEQFF
TRBD2	21	TRBV12-3/TRBV12-4	TRBJ2-1	few	TGTGCCAGCAGTCCGAACCGACTAGCGGGTTCGCCGGGCCCCTCCTACAATGAGCAGTTCTTC	CASSPNRLAGSPGPSYNEQFF
-	15	TRBV6-5	TRBJ2-6	few	TGTGCCAGCAGTACCTCGGAGGGTGGGGCCAACGTCCTGACTTTC	CASSTSEGGANVLTF
TRBD2	19	TRBV7-9	TRBJ2-1	many	TGTGCCAGCAGCTTGCCCCCAACACGACTAGCGGGGTTCTACAATGAGCAGTTCTTC	CASSLPPTRLAGFYNEQFF
TRBD1	15	TRBV10-3	TRBJ1-2	-	TGTGCCATCAGTGAGTCCCAACAGGGGGCTCCTGGCTACACCTTC	CAISESQQGAPGYTF
-	11	TRBV29-1	TRBJ1-1	-	TGCAGCGGAGCGGGGGGCCCTGAAGCTTTCTTT	CSGAGGPEAFF
-	14	TRBV28	TRBJ2-7	many	TGTGCCAGCAGTGACGGTAGCGGTTACTACGAGCAGTACTTC	CASSDGSGYYEQYF
TRBD1	16	TRBV24-1	TRBJ2-3	many	TGTGCCACCAGTGATCCCGGGACAGGATTCACAGATACGCAGTATTTT	CATSDPGTGFTDTQYF
-	15	TRBV28	TRBJ2-1	-	TGTGCCAGCATGAGGGCCAGGGCCAGCTACAATGAGCAGTTCTTC	CASMRARASYNEQFF
-	14	TRBV20-1	TRBJ2-3	many	TGCAGTGCTAGAGCCCCCCATCCCACAGATACGCAGTATTTT	CSARAPHPTDTQYF
TRBD2	17	TRBV6-1	TRBJ2-1	few	TGTGCCAGCAGTACCAGACTAGCGGGAGGGAAATACAATGAGCAGTTCTTC	CASSTRLAGGKYNEQFF
TRBD1	16	TRBV7-2	TRBJ2-7	many	TGTGCCAGCAGCCGACGTTGGGACAGAACCTCCTACGAGCAGTACTTC	CASSRRWDRTSYEQYF
TRBD1	15	TRBV29-1	TRBJ2-7	few	TGCAGCGTTACCCCGGGACAGGGGGCCGCCTACGAGCAGTACTTC	CSVTPGQGAAYEQYF
-	16	TRBV27	TRBJ1-2	-	TGTGCCAGCAGTTTAGCTAAAACAGGGAAAAGTTCTGGCTACACCTTC	CASSLAKTGKSSGYTF
-	14	TRBV2	TRBJ2-7	many	TGTGCCAGCAGTGAGGCGGGACAGACCTACGAGCAGTACTTC	CASSEAGQTYEQYF
TRBD2	17	TRBV10-3	TRBJ2-7	few	TGTGCCATCGGAGGGACTAGCGGACCTCCTGTCCCCCACGAGCAGTACTTC	CAIGGTSGPPVPHEQYF
TRBD2	17	TRBV29-1	TRBJ2-1	-	TGCAGCGGATCCGGGACTAGCGGGAGAGGATCCTACAATGAGCAGTTCTTC	CSGSGTSGRGSYNEQFF
-	16	TRBV9	TRBJ2-6	few	TGTGCCAGCAGCATACACAGGGCTTCAGGGGCCAACGTCCTGACTTTC	CASSIHRASGANVLTF
-	14	TRBV20-1	TRBJ2-1	many	TGCAGTGCTAGTCCCATGGGGAAGGCGAATGAGCAGTTCTTC	CSASPMGKANEQFF
-	14	TRBV28	TRBJ2-5	many	TGTGCCAGCAGCCCCGCGGGGGCGTGGGAGACCCAGTACTTC	CASSPAGAWETQYF
TRBD2	16	TRBV2	TRBJ2-1	-	TGTGCCAGCCGATGGCCCGGGACTAGCGGAAACAATGAGCAGTTCTTC	CASRWPGTSGNNEQFF
-	15	TRBV7-9	TRBJ2-7	many	TGTGCCAGCAGCGCCCGCGACAGGCTTCCCTACGAGCAGTACTTC	CASSARDRLPYEQYF
-	17	TRBV19	TRBJ1-6	-	TGTGCCAGTAGTATTTCCAGGGGAGGCAGTCGGGATTCACCCCTCCACTTT	CASSISRGGSRDSPLHF
-	12	TRBV7-9	TRBJ1-1	-	TGTGCCAGCAGCAGGGGCCGCACTGAAGCTTTCTTT	CASSRGRTEAFF
TRBD1	18	TRBV18	TRBJ1-1	-	TGTGCCAGCTCACCACGGCCTGATACAGGGGAGGCGAACACTGAAGCTTTCTTT	CASSPRPDTGEANTEAFF
-	14	TRBV28	TRBJ1-1	-	TGTGCCAGCAGTTCCCCAGCAACGAACACTGAAGCTTTCTTT	CASSSPATNTEAFF
TRBD2	11	TRBV20-1	TRBJ2-7	few	TGCAGGGTAGCGGGAGGGTACGAGCAGTACTTC	CRVAGGYEQYF
-	13	TRBV20-1	TRBJ2-7	many	TGCAGTGCCGGCCAGGACGGGACCTACGAGCAGTACTTC	CSAGQDGTYEQYF
-	15	TRBV6-5	TRBJ1-2	-	TGTGCCAGCAGTTACTCTCTTGGGGGGAACTATGGCTACACCTTC	CASSYSLGGNYGYTF